The 25 T cell receptor beta chains reported below all come from one sample, sequenced in a study of graft-versus-host responses after intestinal transplantation. Using immunoSEQ multiplex PCR, the repertoire was profiled, and TCRdb retains in-frame clones only, with some absent. The sample lists 99,000 or so clones, roughly 86% seen once, with more than 1.4% in the top ten. This specimen was PBMCs, taken 255 days after intestinal transplant. These receptors originate from a human patient who received an intestinal transplant, so some T cells may come from the graft donor.

The CDR3 here is CASSLPTGGTEAFF. DNA for the CDR3: TGTGCCAGCAGCTTACCAACAGGGGGGACTGAAGCTTTCTTT. The chain is built from TRBV11-2 and TRBJ1-1; 8 nucleotides agree with TRBD1. The CDR3 extends over 14 amino acids. Trimming at V came to 2 bases and at J to 5 bases, leaving 4 bases not matched to a gene. The germline gives CDR1 SGHAT, CDR2 FQNNGV.

The chain recombines TRBV28 with TRBJ1-5; D remains unclear. Germline CDR1 is MDHEN and CDR2 is SYDVKM. The CDR3 is 12 residues long. Trimming cost V 5 bases and J 6 bases, with 8 bases left between them. Written as DNA, the CDR3 is TGTGCCAGCAGTACCGGGCCTCAGCCCCAGCATTTT. It codes for CASSTGPQPQHF.

The chain employs TRBV28 and TRBJ1-2; the match to TRBD1 covers 8 bases. The CDR3 spans 16 residues. J gave up 5 bases and V 7 bases, and 15 bases lay outside the gene matches. CDR1 is MDHEN, CDR2 SYDVKM, per germline. In DNA, the CDR3 is TGTGCCAGCACCCCCGTGACAGGGGATTTTTTTTATGGCTACACCTTC. The encoded protein is CASTPVTGDFFYGYTF.

With respect to this clone: Other DNA sequences from this sample encode an identical CDR3 as well. The chain carries TRBV6-1 and TRBJ1-5, with 7 positions matching TRBD1. CDR1 is MNHNS, CDR2 SASEGT, per germline. The CDR3 is 16 residues long. With V trimmed by 2 bases and J by 5 bases, 9 bases remained unmatched. This CDR3 reads CASSERGRTGHQPQHF. CDR3 DNA: TGTGCCAGCAGTGAAAGGGGCCGGACAGGCCATCAGCCCCAGCATTTT.

Turning to this clone: The same CDR3 also results from other DNA sequences found in this sample. V and J are TRBV5-1 and TRBJ2-1; 7 bases are a match to TRBD1. V lost 0 bases to trimming and J lost 4 bases; unmatched junction nucleotides: 4. Looked up from germline, CDR1 is SGHRS and CDR2 is YFSETQ. There are 15 residues in the CDR3. In DNA form, the CDR3 reads TGCGCCAGCAGCTTGGGGGGGACAGAGTACAATGAGCAGTTCTTC. It translates to CASSLGGTEYNEQFF.

This chain links TRBV10-2 with TRBJ2-7; TRBD2 matches 11 bases. The CDR3 covers 14 residues. Losses at the gene ends were 8 bases for V and 7 bases for J; bases not matched to a gene: 10. Germline assignment: CDR1 WSHSY and CDR2 SAAADI. DNA for the CDR3: TGCGCCAGCGGACTACTAGCGGGAGAGGGAGAGCAGTACTTC. It specifies CASGLLAGEGEQYF.

This chain joins TRBV30 and TRBJ1-5, with unresolved D. The CDR3 length is 13 residues. Trimming removed 5 bases at V and 5 bases at J, with 13 bases between. The germline V gene encodes CDR1 GTSNPN and CDR2 SVGIG (reference sequence). The DNA of the CDR3 is TGTGCCTGGGGGCGGGGAGGAGATCAGCCCCAGCATTTT. Translation: CAWGRGGDQPQHF.

This chain links TRBV28 with TRBJ2-7; D gene uncertain. V lost 6 bases and J lost 12, with 12 bases in between. The CDR3 contains 10 residues. Germline-derived CDR1 and CDR2 are MDHEN and SYDVKM. The CDR3 protein is CASRSDRLYF. In DNA, the CDR3 is TGTGCCAGCAGATCCGACCGGCTGTACTTC.

The chain is built from TRBV7-3 and TRBJ2-2, with TRBD2 matching 13 bases. Germline CDR1 reads SGHTA; CDR2 reads FQGTGA. The CDR3 consists of 16 residues. The ends lost 5 bases at V and 8 bases at J; junction bases unmatched: 8. This CDR3 is CASSRTSGGLEGELFF. CDR3 coding DNA: TGTGCCAGCAGCCGGACTAGCGGGGGCCTAGAGGGGGAGCTGTTTTTT.

The genes are TRBV6-6 and TRBJ1-2, with 10 nucleotides matching TRBD1. With 0 bases clipped from V and 8 bases from J, the junction kept 0 bases outside the gene matches. This CDR3 contains 13 residues. Germline V gene data show CDR1 as MNHNY and CDR2 as SVGAGI (reference sequence). DNA of the CDR3: TGTGCCAGCAGTTACTCGACAGGGGGCGGCTACACCTTC. Amino acid sequence: CASSYSTGGGYTF.

The chain employs TRBV7-6 and TRBJ2-7; 8 positions match TRBD1. After removal of 1 base from V and 5 bases from J, the junction contained 4 bases not matched to a gene. The germline CDR1 and CDR2 sequences are SGHVS and FNYEAQ. This CDR3 region has 14 residues. The CDR3 region is CASSLGGRGHEQYF. The CDR3 DNA follows: TGTGCCAGCAGCTTAGGCGGCAGGGGGCACGAGCAGTACTTC.

This clone was found a few times. The V and J genes are TRBV15 and TRBJ2-7; D is tentatively TRBD1 or TRBD2 (5 bases each). The CDR3 contains 12 residues. The germline V gene has CDR1 LNHNV and CDR2 YYDKDF (reference sequence). The V end lost 1 base, the J end lost 8 bases, and 9 bases lay between the germline ends. As DNA, the CDR3 is TGTGCCACCAGCAGAGCCGTGGGACAGCAGTACTTC. It yields the protein CATSRAVGQQYF.

This sequence joins TRBV19 and TRBJ2-1; TRBD2 aligns across 12 bases. The CDR3 totals 16 residues. Germline assignment: CDR1 LNHDA and CDR2 SQIVND (reference sequence). The trim removed 3 bases at V and 4 bases at J, leaving 4 bases unmatched. The CDR3 spells CASSIGTSGYYNEQFF. The CDR3 DNA sequence: TGTGCCAGTAGTATCGGGACTAGCGGGTATTACAATGAGCAGTTCTTC.

This chain connects TRBV19 to TRBJ2-1; 7 positions match TRBD2. In germline, CDR1 is LNHDA, CDR2 SQIVND (reference sequence). The J segment lost 6 bases and the V segment lost 6 bases, leaving 5 bases of the junction unmatched. CDR3 size: 13 residues. The CDR3, as DNA: TGTGCCAGTAGATCGGGACTAAGCAATGAGCAGTTCTTC. This gives the protein CASRSGLSNEQFF.

This sequence joins TRBV5-1 and TRBJ2-7; D unclear. V shed 0 bases and J shed 1 base, with 8 bases lying between them. Germline loops: CDR1 SGHRS, CDR2 YFSETQ. The CDR3 covers 14 residues. Written as DNA, the CDR3 is TGCGCCAGCAGCTTGGTAGGTAGTTCCTACGAGCAGTACTTC. It is translated as CASSLVGSSYEQYF.

The V gene is TRBV28, the J gene TRBJ2-7; 9 bases fit TRBD1. Per the germline V gene, CDR1 is MDHEN and CDR2 is SYDVKM. The CDR3 covers 16 residues. The trim removed 1 base at V and 2 bases at J, leaving 6 bases unmatched. CDR3 nucleotide sequence: TGTGCCAGCAGTTTATCAGGGACAGGGCCCCCCTACGAGCAGTACGTC. It is translated as CASSLSGTGPPYEQYV.

The chain links TRBV6-5 to TRBJ1-1; D remains unclear. V was pared by 6 bases and J by 2 bases, with 13 bases between. From germline, CDR1 is MNHEY and CDR2 SVGAGI. CDR3 length equals 14 residues. The CDR3 coding sequence is TGTGCCAGCAGCGAGGCCAAAAAAAACACTGAAGCTTTCTTT. Protein: CASSEAKKNTEAFF.

The chain is built from TRBV5-1 and TRBJ2-7, with 7 bases matching TRBD1. CDR1 SGHRS and CDR2 YFSETQ come from the germline V gene. Trimming cost V 1 base and J 3 bases; bases outside gene matches: 10. CDR3 length: 16 residues. The CDR3 reads CASSLTGEWGDYEQYF. For the CDR3, the DNA is TGCGCCAGCAGCTTGACAGGGGAGTGGGGTGACTACGAGCAGTACTTC.

This chain links TRBV7-9 with TRBJ1-1; possibly TRBD1 for D (5 bases). Between the trimmed V and J ends, which lost 5 bases and 1 base, there was a span of 11 bases. Germline CDR1 is SEHNR and CDR2 is FQNEAQ (reference sequence). The CDR3 is 14 residues long. The DNA of the CDR3 is TGTGCCAGCAGCCATGACAGACCGAACACTGAAGCTTTCTTT. Translated, it gives CASSHDRPNTEAFF.

The chain links TRBV6-6 to TRBJ1-5, with D unresolved. The CDR3 length is 16 residues. From germline, CDR1 is MNHNY and CDR2 SVGAGI (reference sequence). V was cut by 6 bases and J by 7 bases, with 22 bases left in between. The CDR3 sequence: CASRPGLDGGRQPQHF. The CDR3 DNA sequence: TGTGCCAGCAGACCCGGATTGGACGGCGGGAGACAGCCCCAGCATTTT.

The rearrangement links TRBV27 to TRBJ1-1, with TRBD1 as a possible D gene (5 bases). Per germline, CDR1 MNHEY and CDR2 SMNVEV (reference sequence). The CDR3 is 15 amino acids. V lost 5 bases and J lost 4, with 17 bases in between. CDR3 DNA: TGTGCCAGCAGTCCCTGGACAAAAAGTCCCACTGAAGCTTTCTTT. Translated, it gives CASSPWTKSPTEAFF.

V usage is TRBV13 and J usage is TRBJ2-3; D remains ambiguous. Trimming stripped 1 base from V and 6 bases from J, with 5 bases between. Germline V gene sequence: CDR1 PRHDT, CDR2 FYEKMQ (reference sequence). The CDR3 is made up of 12 amino acids. The DNA for the CDR3 is TGTGCCAGCAGCTTAGAATCCGATACGCAGTATTTT. Translated: CASSLESDTQYF.

CDR3 sequence reads: CASSPGQAIHGGNEKLFF. For the CDR3, the DNA is TGTGCCAGCAGCCCGGGACAGGCCATCCATGGGGGCAACGAAAAACTGTTTTTT. The chain is built from TRBV5-8 and TRBJ1-4; 8 nucleotides line up with TRBD1. V dropped 4 bases and J dropped 8; count of bases not matched to a gene: 19. CDR1 and CDR2 from the germline V gene are SGHTS and YDEGEE. The CDR3 runs to 18 residues.

The chain recombines TRBV30 with TRBJ1-5; no clear D gene. The CDR3 loop spans 13 amino acids. CDR1 GTSNPN and CDR2 SVGIG come from the germline V gene (reference sequence). The V gene lost 0 bases and the J gene lost 1 base, with 4 bases spanning the gap. The CDR3 reads CAWSVISNQPQHF. The CDR3 bases are TGTGCCTGGAGTGTCATCAGCAATCAGCCCCAGCATTTT.

The V call is TRBV13, the J call TRBJ1-4; possible D gene TRBD1, 5 bases. This CDR3 is 15 amino acids long. Per germline, CDR1 PRHDT and CDR2 FYEKMQ (reference sequence). The V end lost 3 bases, the J end lost 0 bases, and 8 bases lay between the germline ends. CDR3 nucleotides: TGTGCCAGCAGCTTCTCGACAGCAACTAATGAAAAACTGTTTTTT. Translating it yields CASSFSTATNEKLFF.